This paragraph covers one T cell receptor beta chain sequence. The antigen remains undetermined. This specimen belongs to a study of T cell responses to AZD1222 COVID-19 vaccine. It was second doses at about 4 or about 12 weeks that were pooled. Overall study findings and caveats: Seropositive status at baseline applied to only a handful of AZD1222 recipients. Reportedly, nearly half the spike-specific TCRs target unmutated variant regions. Repertoire samples came only from after the peak T cell response.

Trimming stripped 3 bases from V and 3 bases from J, with 12 bases between. Germline V gives CDR1 LNHNV, CDR2 YYDKDF (reference sequence). This CDR3 spans 14 amino acids. Assay used: immunoSEQ multiplex PCR; TCRdb lists only in-frame clones, some missing. The sample consists of around 140,000 clones, approximately 90% of them appearing once. The source is an adult who received the AZD1222 COVID-19 vaccine. The chain has TRBV15 and TRBJ2-7; weak D call: TRBD2 (6 bases). Sequences were derived from peripheral blood, sampled 28 days after the second AZD1222 dose. CDR3 protein: CATSRDYEFYEQYF. For the CDR3, the DNA is TGTGCCACCAGCAGGGACTACGAATTCTACGAGCAGTACTTC.